Below are 23 T cell receptor beta chains sequenced from a single sample in a study of T cell repertoires in cytomegalovirus infection. The antigens for these receptors are not known. TCRdb re-called the reads through MiXCR, storing one row per CDR3 protein. Altogether under 150,000 distinct CDR3 sequences are present, over 25% being singletons, with the ten largest covering about 40%. Sequencing was performed on CD8+ T cells from cultured PBMCs, taken from culture after CMV antigen stimulation. These receptors all come from a human donor in good health (CMV status not recorded). Some clones in this sample may be carry-over from other donors' samples.

This clonotype was found many times. The chain employs TRBV24-1 and TRBJ2-7; no clear D gene. Between the trimmed V and J ends, which lost 4 bases and 4 bases, there was a span of 4 bases. Germline loops: CDR1 KGHDR, CDR2 SFDVKD. The CDR3 is 11 amino acids. The CDR3: CATSDSYEQYF. CDR3 DNA sequence: TGTGCCACCAGTGACAGTTACGAGCAGTACTTC.

This clonotype appeared a few times. The chain uses TRBV7-8 and TRBJ1-1; tentative D call: TRBD1 (6 bases). The germline V gene has CDR1 SGHVS and CDR2 FQNEAQ. CDR3 length: 19 residues. V lost 2 bases, J lost 4 bases, and 26 bases lay in between. The CDR3 is CASSLPRNRAAGFPTEAFF. As DNA, the CDR3 is TGTGCCAGCAGCTTACCCCGAAACAGGGCTGCGGGCTTTCCCACTGAAGCTTTCTTT.

The V call is TRBV15, the J call TRBJ1-2; D unresolved. The ends were cut back, 0 bases at V and 8 bases at J, with 16 bases in the middle. The CDR3 is made up of 15 amino acids. Germline CDR1 reads LNHNV; CDR2 reads YYDKDF (reference sequence). The CDR3 nucleotides are TGTGCCACCAGCAGAGATGTTAATCCTCGGCGCGGCTACACCTTC. Translation gives CATSRDVNPRRGYTF. The entire variable domain, with the rest obtained from reference TRBV15 and TRBJ1-2, is as follows: DAMVIQNPRYQVTQFGKPVTLSCSQTLNHNVMYWYQQKSSQAPKLLFHYYDKDFNNEADTPDNFQSRRPNTSFCFLDIRSPGLGDTAMYLCATSRDVNPRRGYTFGSGTRLTVV.

The gene calls are TRBV5-5 and TRBJ1-5; D remains ambiguous. Between the trimmed V and J ends, which lost 0 bases and 3 bases, there was a span of 10 bases. Germline assignment: CDR1 SGHKS and CDR2 YYEKEE (reference sequence). This CDR3 spans 15 amino acids. CDR3 nucleotide sequence: TGTGCCAGCAGCTTGGCCATCGGCCACAATCAGCCCCAGCATTTT. Protein: CASSLAIGHNQPQHF.

V and J are TRBV5-6 and TRBJ2-5; D unresolved. The V end was cut by 1 base, the J end by 4 bases, with 5 bases between. The CDR3 runs 12 residues. The V gene's germline CDR1 is SGHDT and CDR2 YYEEEE. The DNA for the CDR3 is TGTGCCAGCAGCTTGATTTCAGAGACCCAGTACTTC. Its protein is CASSLISETQYF.

A few counts support this clonotype. The rearrangement joins TRBV13 to TRBJ2-3; TRBD2 matches at 8 bases. The CDR3 runs to 16 residues. Germline V gene sequence: CDR1 PRHDT, CDR2 FYEKMQ (reference sequence). V trimming: 5 bases; J trimming: 6 bases; junction bases outside the gene matches: 13. The CDR3: CASSPPPAGGVDTQYF. The DNA for the CDR3 is TGTGCCAGCAGCCCCCCTCCGGCGGGGGGCGTGGATACGCAGTATTTT.

The chain carries TRBV12-3 or TRBV12-4 and TRBJ2-3, with D perhaps TRBD2 (7 bases). V lost 5 bases to trimming and J lost 4 bases, with 16 bases between them. This CDR3 spans 15 amino acids. The chain's CDR3 is CASSTQGRAADTQYF. In nucleotides, the CDR3 is TGTGCCAGCAGTACCCAGGGGAGGGCCGCAGATACGCAGTATTTT.

This clonotype was found a few times. The V call is TRBV19, the J call TRBJ2-7; no reliable D call. This CDR3 contains 14 residues. CDR1 and CDR2 from the germline V gene are LNHDA and SQIVND (reference sequence). V lost 6 bases, J lost 3 bases, and 15 bases lay in between. DNA for the CDR3: TGTGCCAGTAGCAGGTGGGCAGGTAACTACGAGCAGTACTTC. Its protein is CASSRWAGNYEQYF.

This clonotype was picked up many times. The genes are TRBV28 and TRBJ2-2; no firm D call. Germline V gives CDR1 MDHEN, CDR2 SYDVKM. Trimming took off 6 bases at V and 4 bases at J, with 15 bases between the two ends. The CDR3 runs to 15 residues. CDR3 bases: TGTGCCAGCAGGGCCCTCTCGGCGGCCACCGGGGAGCTGTTTTTT. Its translation: CASRALSAATGELFF.

A few counts support this clonotype. The V and J genes are TRBV5-4 and TRBJ1-6; 7 bases are a match to TRBD1. Germline CDR1 and CDR2: SGHNT and YYREEE (reference sequence). V was pared by 4 bases and J by 7 bases, with 5 bases of the junction left unmatched. The CDR3 is 14 amino acids. The CDR3 protein is CASSTGTENSPLHF. DNA of the CDR3: TGTGCCAGCAGCACCGGGACAGAAAATTCACCCCTCCACTTT.

This clonotype was found a few times. V is TRBV12-3 or TRBV12-4 and J is TRBJ2-1; 8 positions match TRBD2. The CDR3 loop spans 15 amino acids. V lost 7 bases, J lost 6 bases, and 11 bases stayed unmatched. The CDR3 region is CASIPGLEGSNEQFF. The DNA of the CDR3 is TGTGCCAGCATCCCGGGACTAGAGGGTTCCAATGAGCAGTTCTTC.

The chain couples TRBV5-1 to TRBJ2-1, with D perhaps TRBD1 or TRBD2 (6 bases each). The V and J ends lost 1 base and 4 bases respectively, with 9 bases between them. This CDR3 spans 14 amino acids. Looked up from germline, CDR1 is SGHRS and CDR2 is YFSETQ. In DNA, the CDR3 is TGCGCCAGCAGCTTGCGGGGGCAATACAATGAGCAGTTCTTC. This encodes CASSLRGQYNEQFF.

This clonotype was counted only a few times. V is TRBV4-1 and J is TRBJ2-1; D not resolved. The V end lost 4 bases, the J end lost 8 bases, and 15 bases lay between the germline ends. This CDR3 contains 14 residues. Per the germline V gene, CDR1 is MGHRA and CDR2 is YSYEKL. The CDR3 sequence: CASSPEKGIDEQFF. The DNA of the CDR3 is TGCGCCAGCAGCCCAGAGAAAGGGATCGATGAGCAGTTCTTC.

This chain links TRBV15 with TRBJ2-1, with 7 nucleotides matching TRBD2. CDR1 and CDR2 from the germline V gene are LNHNV and YYDKDF (reference sequence). The CDR3 sequence is 16 residues long. Losses at the gene ends were 8 bases for V and 4 bases for J; bases not matched to a gene: 14. CDR3 nucleotides: TGTGCCACCGCCCTAGGGGACCCGGGGGGTTACAATGAGCAGTTCTTC. The encoded protein is CATALGDPGGYNEQFF. The full variable domain, rest sourced from reference TRBV15 and TRBJ2-1, is DAMVIQNPRYQVTQFGKPVTLSCSQTLNHNVMYWYQQKSSQAPKLLFHYYDKDFNNEADTPDNFQSRRPNTSFCFLDIRSPGLGDTAMYLCATALGDPGGYNEQFFGPGTRLTVL.

This clonotype has a handful of counts. The chain joins TRBV13 to TRBJ1-6; no clear D gene. The CDR3 runs to 15 residues. Trimming removed 4 bases at V and 5 bases at J, with 12 bases between. In germline, CDR1 is PRHDT, CDR2 FYEKMQ (reference sequence). DNA of the CDR3: TGTGCCAGCAGCTCGCGACTAATCCATAATTCACCCCTCCACTTT. It is translated as CASSSRLIHNSPLHF.

This clonotype was found a few times. The V gene is TRBV4-1, the J gene TRBJ2-1; perhaps D is TRBD1 or TRBD2 (5 bases each). Trimming removed 3 bases from V and 9 bases from J, with 18 bases in between. The CDR3 covers 15 residues. CDR1 and CDR2 from the germline V gene are MGHRA and YSYEKL. In DNA form, the CDR3 reads TGCGCCAGCAGCCACCAATATGGGACGTGGGGTGAGCAGTTCTTC. Its protein is CASSHQYGTWGEQFF.

There are a few counts of this clonotype. This chain joins TRBV10-3 and TRBJ2-5, with D maybe TRBD1 (6 bases). Between the trimmed V and J ends, which lost 11 bases and 5 bases, there was a span of 18 bases. Germline V gene data show CDR1 as ENHRY and CDR2 as SYGVKD. There are 13 residues in the CDR3. CDR3 nucleotide sequence: TGTGCCGCCCAAACAGGGATCGCGGAGACCCAGTACTTC. Amino acid sequence: CAAQTGIAETQYF.

Ten or more counts support this clonotype. The CDR3 nucleotides read TGTGCCAGCAGTTTACAGGGGGCGCGGACAGATACGCAGTATTTT. As protein: CASSLQGARTDTQYF. The chain carries TRBV28 and TRBJ2-3; 8 bases fit TRBD1. This CDR3 spans 15 amino acids. Trimming removed 2 bases from V and 3 bases from J; junction bases left unmatched: 4. Germline values: CDR1 MDHEN, CDR2 SYDVKM. The variable domain in full, completed from reference TRBV28 and TRBJ2-3, reads DVKVTQSSRYLVKRTGEKVFLECVQDMDHENMFWYRQDPGLGLRLIYFSYDVKMKEKGDIPEGYSVSREKKERFSLILESASTNQTSMYLCASSLQGARTDTQYFGPGTRLTVL.

This sequence joins TRBV7-9 and TRBJ1-6; D may be TRBD1 (6 bases). The V gene's germline CDR1 is SEHNR and CDR2 FQNEAQ (reference sequence). Trimming pared 4 bases from V and 11 bases from J, leaving 18 bases between. The CDR3 spans 15 residues. The CDR3 loop is CASSSMTGPGAPLHF. CDR3 sequence (DNA): TGTGCCAGCAGCTCAATGACAGGTCCCGGGGCACCCCTCCACTTT. The whole variable domain, remainder taken from reference TRBV7-9 and TRBJ1-6, is DTGVSQNPRHKITKRGQNVTFRCDPISEHNRLYWYRQTLGQGPEFLTYFQNEAQLEKSRLLSDRFSAERPKGSFSTLEIQRTEQGDSAMYLCASSSMTGPGAPLHFGNGTRLTVT.

The genes are TRBV5-1 and TRBJ2-7; D remains ambiguous. V was shortened by 0 bases and J by 2 bases, with 9 bases between the two germline ends. This CDR3 comprises 14 residues. From germline, CDR1 is SGHRS and CDR2 YFSETQ. The CDR3 protein is CASSLEGSTYEQYF. CDR3 DNA sequence: TGCGCCAGCAGCTTGGAGGGAAGCACCTACGAGCAGTACTTC.

In this sample, this clonotype turned up a few times. This chain uses TRBV20-1 with TRBJ2-7; D ambiguous. The CDR3 is 13 amino acids. The V gene lost 1 base and the J gene lost 0 bases, with 7 bases spanning the gap. Germline assignment: CDR1 DFQATT and CDR2 SNEGSKA (reference sequence). The CDR3 DNA sequence: TGCAGTGCTAGAGTTATCAACTCCTACGAGCAGTACTTC. Translating it yields CSARVINSYEQYF.

V usage is TRBV5-1 and J usage is TRBJ1-4, with unresolved D. The germline CDR1 and CDR2 sequences are SGHRS and YFSETQ. V was shortened by 0 bases and J by 3 bases, with 9 bases between the two germline ends. The CDR3 is made up of 15 amino acids. In DNA, the CDR3 is TGCGCCAGCAGCTTGGGCGGCGAATCTAATGAAAAACTGTTTTTT. Residues: CASSLGGESNEKLFF.

The J gene is TRBJ2-7, the V gene TRBV7-2, with TRBD2 matching 14 bases. CDR1 SGHTA and CDR2 FQGNSA come from the germline V gene. Trimming cost V 5 bases and J 4 bases; bases outside gene matches: 4. The CDR3 contains 15 residues. In nucleotides, the CDR3 is TGTGCCAGCAGCCGGACTAGCGGGGGGTTGTACGAGCAGTACTTC. This translates into CASSRTSGGLYEQYF.